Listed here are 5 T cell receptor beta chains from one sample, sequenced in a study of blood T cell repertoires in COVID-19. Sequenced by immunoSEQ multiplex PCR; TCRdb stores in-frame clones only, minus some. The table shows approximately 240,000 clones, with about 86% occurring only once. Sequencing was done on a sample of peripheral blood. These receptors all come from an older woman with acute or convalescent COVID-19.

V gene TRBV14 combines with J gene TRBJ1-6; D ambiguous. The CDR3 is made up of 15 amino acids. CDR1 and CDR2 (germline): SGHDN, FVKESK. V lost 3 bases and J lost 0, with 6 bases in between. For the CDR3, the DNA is TGTGCCAGCAGCCAGGGGAGCTCCTATAATTCACCCCTCCACTTT. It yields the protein CASSQGSSYNSPLHF.

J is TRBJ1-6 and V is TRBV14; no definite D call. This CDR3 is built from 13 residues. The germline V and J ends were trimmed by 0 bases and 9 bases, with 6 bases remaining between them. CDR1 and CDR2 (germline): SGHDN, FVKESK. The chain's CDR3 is CASSQDAISPLHF. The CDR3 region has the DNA TGTGCCAGCAGCCAAGACGCGATTTCACCCCTCCACTTT.

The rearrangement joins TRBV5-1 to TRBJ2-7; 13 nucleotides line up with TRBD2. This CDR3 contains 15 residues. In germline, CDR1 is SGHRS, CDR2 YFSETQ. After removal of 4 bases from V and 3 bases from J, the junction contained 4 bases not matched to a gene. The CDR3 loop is CASSPGTSGIYEQYF. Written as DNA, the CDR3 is TGCGCCAGCAGCCCCGGGACTAGCGGGATCTACGAGCAGTACTTC. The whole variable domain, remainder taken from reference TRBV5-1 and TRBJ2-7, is KAGVTQTPRYLIKTRGQQVTLSCSPISGHRSVSWYQQTPGQGLQFLFEYFSETQRNKGNFPGRFSGRQFSNSRSEMNVSTLELGDSALYLCASSPGTSGIYEQYFGPGTRLTVT.

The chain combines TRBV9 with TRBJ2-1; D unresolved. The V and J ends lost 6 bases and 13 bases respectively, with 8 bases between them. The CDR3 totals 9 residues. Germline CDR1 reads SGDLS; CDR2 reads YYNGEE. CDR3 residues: CASTSRQFF. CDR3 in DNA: TGTGCCAGCACCAGTCGCCAGTTCTTC.

The CDR3 loop reads CASKPLQGRLSYEQYF. The CDR3 bases are TGTGCCAGCAAACCGTTACAGGGCCGGTTATCCTACGAGCAGTACTTC. This chain uses TRBV21-1 with TRBJ2-7; whether TRBD1, the table's D call, matches the DNA was not checked. TRBV21-1 is termed a pseudogene. The CDR3 length is 16 residues.